This passage covers 23 T cell receptor beta chains from one sample sequenced in a study of T cells after posttransplantation cyclophosphamide. Controls had myeloablative marrow grafts with methotrexate and calcineurin inhibitor, sampled at 1 year. Sequencing used immunoSEQ multiplex PCR; TCRdb keeps in-frame clones, though not all of them. This table has 23,000 or so clones, around 86% appearing once. The input for sequencing was PBMCs, taken around 53 weeks after allogeneic stem cell transplant with calcineurin inhibitor and methotrexate. The receptors were gathered from a female patient aged 30 to 45 who received an allogeneic stem cell transplant from an unrelated donor, was CMV-positive, and had acute and chronic GVHD. Some of the T cells may derive from the graft donor.

V usage is TRBV7-9 and J usage is TRBJ1-2; 7 bases are shared with TRBD1. The V gene's germline CDR1 is SEHNR and CDR2 FQNEAQ (reference sequence). This CDR3 is built from 14 residues. V lost 2 bases and J lost 8; bases outside the gene matches: 8. Here the CDR3 DNA reads TGTGCCAGCAGCTTATCCCAGGGGGTAATGGGCTACACCTTC. Its translation is CASSLSQGVMGYTF.

The chain couples TRBV6-6 to TRBJ2-2; maybe TRBD1 (6 bases). This CDR3 spans 14 amino acids. V dropped 10 bases and J dropped 0 bases, with 12 bases sitting between them. In germline, CDR1 is MNHNY, CDR2 SVGAGI (reference sequence). The CDR3 nucleotides are TGTGCCATTAGGGGGAGCGCGAACACCGGGGAGCTGTTTTTT. Amino acids: CAIRGSANTGELFF.

This chain joins TRBV7-9 and TRBJ1-1, with D unresolved. CDR3 length: 13 residues. V lost 4 bases and J lost 12, with 18 bases in between. The germline CDR1 and CDR2 sequences are SEHNR and FQNEAQ (reference sequence). CDR3 bases: TGTGCCAGCAGCTGGGTTACGCCCGAGGGCACTTTCTTT. Translated, it gives CASSWVTPEGTFF. The entire variable domain, with the rest obtained from reference TRBV7-9 and TRBJ1-1, is as follows: DTGVSQNPRHKITKRGQNVTFRCDPISEHNRLYWYRQTLGQGPEFLTYFQNEAQLEKSRLLSDRFSAERPKGSFSTLEIQRTEQGDSAMYLCASSWVTPEGTFFGQGTRLTVV.

This chain uses TRBV29-1 with TRBJ1-1, with D perhaps TRBD1 (6 bases). Germline V gene sequence: CDR1 SQVTM, CDR2 ANQGSEA. V lost 4 bases and J 2 bases, leaving 11 bases between the germline ends. This CDR3 comprises 13 residues. For the CDR3, the DNA is TGCAGCGTTGTGGGACAACAAAACACTGAAGCTTTCTTT. Translating gives CSVVGQQNTEAFF.

The V call is TRBV14, the J call TRBJ2-1; 11 bases map to TRBD2. V was clipped by 4 bases and J by 4 bases; unmatched bases: 3. CDR1 and CDR2 from the germline V gene are SGHDN and FVKESK. The CDR3 sequence is 15 residues long. CDR3 sequence reads: CASSLGTSGYNEQFF. CDR3 nucleotides: TGTGCCAGCAGCCTAGGGACTAGCGGATACAATGAGCAGTTCTTC.

This clone was counted once. The genes are TRBV9 and TRBJ2-1; 14 bases fit TRBD2. There are 16 residues in the CDR3. From germline, CDR1 is SGDLS and CDR2 YYNGEE. After removal of 6 bases from V and 8 bases from J, the junction contained 10 bases not matched to a gene. The CDR3 is CASNILGTSGSHEQFF. Written as DNA, the CDR3 is TGTGCCAGCAACATTCTAGGGACTAGCGGGAGCCATGAGCAGTTCTTC. Full variable domain (rest looked up from reference TRBV9 and TRBJ2-1): DSGVTQTPKHLITATGQRVTLRCSPRSGDLSVYWYQQSLDQGLQFLIQYYNGEERAKGNILERFSAQQFPDLHSELNLSSLELGDSALYFCASNILGTSGSHEQFFGPGTRLTVL.

This clone was seen only a few times. V and J are TRBV5-6 and TRBJ1-3; 8 bases map to TRBD1. This CDR3 has 16 residues. The J segment lost 0 bases and the V segment lost 4 bases, leaving 6 bases of the junction unmatched. Germline CDR1 SGHDT, CDR2 YYEEEE. The CDR3 sequence: CASSRQGTLSGNTIYF. The CDR3 DNA is TGTGCCAGCAGCAGACAGGGGACCCTCTCTGGAAACACCATATATTTT.

CDR3 DNA sequence: TGTGCCAGCAGTAAAGGGGGTGAGCAGTTCTTC. This sequence encodes CASSKGGEQFF. The chain links TRBV27 to TRBJ2-1; maybe TRBD1 (6 bases). The CDR3 loop spans 11 amino acids. From germline, CDR1 is MNHEY and CDR2 SMNVEV (reference sequence). Trimming removed 5 bases at V and 9 bases at J, with 8 bases between.

This rearrangement joins TRBV6-5 to TRBJ2-2, with TRBD1 matching 7 bases. The germline gives CDR1 MNHEY, CDR2 SVGAGI. The CDR3 extends over 14 amino acids. V lost 6 bases and J lost 5; bases outside the gene matches: 6. The CDR3, as DNA: TGTGCCAGCAGAAACAGGGGTAATACCGGGGAGCTGTTTTTT. It encodes CASRNRGNTGELFF.

This rearrangement joins TRBV11-2 to TRBJ1-1; maybe TRBD1 (5 bases). The CDR3 runs 15 residues. Germline V gives CDR1 SGHAT, CDR2 FQNNGV. Trimming took 7 bases from V and 0 from J, leaving 15 bases between them. This chain's CDR3 is CASKSFRGMNTEAFF. The CDR3 DNA sequence: TGTGCCAGCAAAAGTTTTCGGGGGATGAACACTGAAGCTTTCTTT.

This rearrangement joins TRBV30 to TRBJ2-3, with 11 bases lining up with TRBD1. The CDR3 length is 15 residues. Germline assignment: CDR1 GTSNPN and CDR2 SVGIG (reference sequence). The V segment lost 2 bases and the J segment 3 bases; nucleotides outside the gene matches: 4. CDR3 sequence: CAWSFGQGATDTQYF. CDR3 bases: TGTGCCTGGAGTTTCGGACAGGGGGCAACAGATACGCAGTATTTT.

J is TRBJ2-1 and V is TRBV19; D gene uncertain. This CDR3 has 11 residues. Between the trimmed V and J ends, which lost 3 bases and 6 bases, there was a span of 3 bases. The V gene's germline CDR1 is LNHDA and CDR2 SQIVND (reference sequence). As DNA, the CDR3 is TGTGCCAGTAGTATTCTCAATGAGCAGTTCTTC. It translates to CASSILNEQFF.

This chain connects TRBV7-9 to TRBJ2-7, with 8 bases that match TRBD2. The CDR3 is 18 residues long. Germline V gene lookup returns CDR1 SEHNR and CDR2 FQNEAQ (reference sequence). The V gene end was trimmed by 1 base and the J gene end by 2 bases; junction bases not matched to a gene: 13. CDR3 nucleotides: TGTGCCAGCAGCTTAGGTCCTCTGGGCGGGGGGCGAGCCTACGAGCAGTACTTC. Its protein is CASSLGPLGGGRAYEQYF.

The count of this clone is one. The DNA of the CDR3 is TGTGCCAGAAGCTTCCGACAGGGGCGCGATAACTATGGCTACACCTTC. Protein product: CARSFRQGRDNYGYTF. V gene TRBV7-5 combines with J gene TRBJ1-2; the table's D call TRBD1 went unverified against the DNA. TRBV7-5 corresponds to a pseudogene. This CDR3 comprises 16 residues.

The chain uses TRBV6-5 and TRBJ2-1, with D perhaps matching TRBD2 (5 bases). Germline lookup yields CDR1 MNHEY and CDR2 SVGAGI. Trimming cost V 6 bases and J 3 bases, with 12 bases left between them. This CDR3 has 14 residues. The CDR3 reads CASSGGPGYNEQFF. The CDR3 DNA reads as TGTGCCAGCAGCGGCGGGCCGGGCTACAATGAGCAGTTCTTC.

The chain carries TRBV7-2 and TRBJ2-4; 11 nucleotides match TRBD2. The V gene end was trimmed by 4 bases and the J gene end by 1 base; junction bases not matched to a gene: 12. The CDR3 runs to 19 residues. Germline-derived CDR1 and CDR2 are SGHTA and FQGNSA. The CDR3 spells CASSSYDTSGRRAKNIQYF. In DNA, the CDR3 is TGTGCCAGCAGCTCCTACGATACTAGCGGGAGAAGGGCCAAAAACATTCAGTACTTC.

The chain uses TRBV7-2 and TRBJ1-5, with D perhaps matching TRBD1 (6 bases). This CDR3 comprises 16 residues. Germline CDR1 and CDR2: SGHTA and FQGNSA. V was cut by 1 base and J by 0 bases, with 10 bases left in between. CDR3 sequence reads: CASSLVRGVSNQPQHF. For the CDR3, the DNA is TGTGCCAGCAGCTTAGTCAGGGGAGTTAGCAATCAGCCCCAGCATTTT. The complete variable domain, with remaining parts taken from reference TRBV7-2 and TRBJ1-5, reads GAGVSQSPSNKVTEKGKDVELRCDPISGHTALYWYRQSLGQGLEFLIYFQGNSAPDKSGLPSDRFSAERTGGSVSTLTIQRTQQEDSAVYLCASSLVRGVSNQPQHFGDGTRLSIL.

The chain carries TRBV25-1 and TRBJ2-1, with 12 nucleotides matching TRBD1. There are 18 residues in the CDR3. Losses at the gene ends were 4 bases for V and 4 bases for J; bases not matched to a gene: 11. Germline CDR1 is MGHDK and CDR2 is SYGVNS. The CDR3 DNA follows: TGTGCCAGCAGTGGTCCCGGGACAGGGGGCTGGGGGTACAATGAGCAGTTCTTC. The encoded protein is CASSGPGTGGWGYNEQFF.

V is TRBV18 and J is TRBJ2-3; D is perhaps TRBD1 (5 bases). The CDR3 consists of 14 residues. Germline V CDR1 and CDR2: KGHSH, LQKENI. V was clipped by 0 bases and J by 4 bases, with 8 bases between them. CDR3 nucleotides: TGTGCCAGCTCACCACCCACCAGGGCAGATACGCAGTATTTT. Translating gives CASSPPTRADTQYF.

V is TRBV5-1 and J is TRBJ2-2; the match to TRBD2 covers 9 bases. With 5 bases clipped from V and 5 bases from J, the junction kept 7 bases outside the gene matches. The CDR3 contains 15 residues. Germline-derived CDR1 and CDR2 are SGHRS and YFSETQ. The CDR3 nucleotides are TGCGCCAGCAGTTGGGGACTAGCTTCAACCGGGGAGCTGTTTTTT. It is translated as CASSWGLASTGELFF.

This chain uses TRBV27 with TRBJ2-1; 7 positions agree with TRBD2. Germline V CDR1 and CDR2: MNHEY, SMNVEV (reference sequence). After removal of 5 bases from V and 7 bases from J, the junction contained 11 bases not matched to a gene. The CDR3 runs 15 residues. Written as DNA, the CDR3 is TGTGCCAGCAGTCCCCTATTCGACGGGAGGAATGAGCAGTTCTTC. Residues: CASSPLFDGRNEQFF.

Points on this clone: Relative to the germline gene, one junction end is altered; a read error may explain this. The genes are TRBV7-7 and TRBJ1-1, with a possible D match to TRBD1 (5 bases). Germline CDR1 is SSHAT and CDR2 is FNYEAQ (reference sequence). The CDR3 totals 16 residues. CDR3 protein: CASSLAGRERSTEAFF. CDR3 in DNA: TGTGCTAGCAGCTTAGCAGGGCGGGAGCGTAGCACTGAAGCTTTCTTT.

V usage is TRBV10-3 and J usage is TRBJ2-5, with 11 bases matching TRBD2. CDR1 is ENHRY, CDR2 SYGVKD, per germline. CDR3 size: 14 residues. Trimming cost V 3 bases and J 8 bases; bases outside gene matches: 5. The CDR3 sequence: CAISDLAGGRTQYF. The CDR3 DNA sequence: TGTGCCATCAGTGATTTAGCGGGGGGGCGAACCCAGTACTTC.